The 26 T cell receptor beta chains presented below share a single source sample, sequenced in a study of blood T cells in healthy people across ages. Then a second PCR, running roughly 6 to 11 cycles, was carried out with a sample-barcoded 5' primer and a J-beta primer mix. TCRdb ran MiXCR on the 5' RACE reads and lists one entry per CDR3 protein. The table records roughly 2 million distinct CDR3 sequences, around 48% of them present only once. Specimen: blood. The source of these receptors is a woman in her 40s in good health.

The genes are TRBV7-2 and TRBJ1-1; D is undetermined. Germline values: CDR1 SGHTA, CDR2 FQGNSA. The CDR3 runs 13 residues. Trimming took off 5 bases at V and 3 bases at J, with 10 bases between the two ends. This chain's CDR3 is CASSPGPYTEAFF. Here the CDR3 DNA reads TGTGCCAGCAGCCCCGGTCCGTACACTGAAGCTTTCTTT. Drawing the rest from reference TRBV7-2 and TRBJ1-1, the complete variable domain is GAGVSQSPSNKVTEKGKDVELRCDPISGHTALYWYRQSLGQGLEFLIYFQGNSAPDKSGLPSDRFSAERTGGSVSTLTIQRTQQEDSAVYLCASSPGPYTEAFFGQGTRLTVV.

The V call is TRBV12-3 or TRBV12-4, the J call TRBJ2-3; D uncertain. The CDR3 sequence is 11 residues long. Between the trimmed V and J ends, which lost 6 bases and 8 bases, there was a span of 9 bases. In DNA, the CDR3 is TGTGCCAGCAGCTACCGCCGTACGCAGTATTTT. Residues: CASSYRRTQYF.

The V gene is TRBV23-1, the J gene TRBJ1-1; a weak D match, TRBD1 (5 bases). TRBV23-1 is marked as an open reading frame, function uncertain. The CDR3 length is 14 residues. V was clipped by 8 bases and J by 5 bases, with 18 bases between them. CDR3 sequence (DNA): TGCGCCAGCGCCCGGGGACCCAAGGGGACTGAAGCTTTCTTT. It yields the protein CASARGPKGTEAFF.

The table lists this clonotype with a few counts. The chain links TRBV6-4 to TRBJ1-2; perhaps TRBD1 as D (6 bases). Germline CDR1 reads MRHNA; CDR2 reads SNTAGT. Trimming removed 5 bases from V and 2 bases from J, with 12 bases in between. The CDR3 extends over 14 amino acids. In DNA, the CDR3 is TGTGCCAGCAGTCCAGGGGCTCTGAACTATGGCTACACCTTC. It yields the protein CASSPGALNYGYTF.

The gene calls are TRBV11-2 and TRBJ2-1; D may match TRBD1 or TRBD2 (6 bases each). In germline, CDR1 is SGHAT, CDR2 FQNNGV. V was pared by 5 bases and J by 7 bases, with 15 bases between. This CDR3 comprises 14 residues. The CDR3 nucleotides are TGTGCCAGCAGCGGGGGACTGGGGACAAATGAGCAGTTCTTC. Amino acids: CASSGGLGTNEQFF.

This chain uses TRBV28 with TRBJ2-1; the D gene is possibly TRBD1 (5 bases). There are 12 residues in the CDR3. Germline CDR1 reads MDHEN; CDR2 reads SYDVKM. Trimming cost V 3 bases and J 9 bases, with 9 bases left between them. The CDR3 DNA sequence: TGTGCCAGCAGTTTTGGTAGGGGTGAGCAGTTCTTC. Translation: CASSFGRGEQFF.

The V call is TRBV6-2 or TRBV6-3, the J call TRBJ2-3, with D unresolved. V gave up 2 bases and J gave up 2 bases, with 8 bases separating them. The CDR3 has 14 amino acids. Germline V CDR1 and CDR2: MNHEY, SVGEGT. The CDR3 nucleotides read TGTGCCAGCAGTTACGGAAAGGCCACAGATACGCAGTATTTT. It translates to CASSYGKATDTQYF.

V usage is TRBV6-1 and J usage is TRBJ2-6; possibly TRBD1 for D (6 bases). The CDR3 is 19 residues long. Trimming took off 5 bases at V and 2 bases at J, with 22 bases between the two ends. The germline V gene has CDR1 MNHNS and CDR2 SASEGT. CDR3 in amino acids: CASSPRPGVRLTGANVLTF. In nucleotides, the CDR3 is TGTGCCAGCAGTCCACGCCCAGGGGTAAGACTAACTGGGGCCAACGTCCTGACTTTC.

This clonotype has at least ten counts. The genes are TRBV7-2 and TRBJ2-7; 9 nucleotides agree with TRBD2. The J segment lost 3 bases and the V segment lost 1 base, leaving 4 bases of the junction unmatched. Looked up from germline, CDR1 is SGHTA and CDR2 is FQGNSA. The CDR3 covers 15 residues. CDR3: CASSLDPAGGYEQYF. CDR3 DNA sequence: TGTGCCAGCAGCTTAGATCCAGCGGGGGGCTACGAGCAGTACTTC.

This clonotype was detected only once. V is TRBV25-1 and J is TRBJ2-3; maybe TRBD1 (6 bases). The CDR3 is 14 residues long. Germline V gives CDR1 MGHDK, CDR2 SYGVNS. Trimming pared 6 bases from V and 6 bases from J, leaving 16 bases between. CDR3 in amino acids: CASRTGTSIDTQYF. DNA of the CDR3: TGTGCCAGCAGAACCGGGACATCTATTGATACGCAGTATTTT.

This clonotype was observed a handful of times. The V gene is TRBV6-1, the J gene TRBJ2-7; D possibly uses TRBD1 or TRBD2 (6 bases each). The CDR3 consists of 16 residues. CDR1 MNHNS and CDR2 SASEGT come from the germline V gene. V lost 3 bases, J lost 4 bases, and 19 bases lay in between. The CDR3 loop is CASSDLRATGRYEQYF. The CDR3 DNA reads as TGTGCCAGCAGTGACCTTAGGGCCACAGGGAGGTACGAGCAGTACTTC.

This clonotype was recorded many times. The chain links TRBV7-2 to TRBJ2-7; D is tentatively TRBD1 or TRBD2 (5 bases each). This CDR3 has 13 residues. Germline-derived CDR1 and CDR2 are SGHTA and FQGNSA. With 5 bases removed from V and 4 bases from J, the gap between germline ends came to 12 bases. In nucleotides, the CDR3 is TGTGCCAGCAGCCCCGGGACCCCTTACGAGCAGTACTTC. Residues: CASSPGTPYEQYF.

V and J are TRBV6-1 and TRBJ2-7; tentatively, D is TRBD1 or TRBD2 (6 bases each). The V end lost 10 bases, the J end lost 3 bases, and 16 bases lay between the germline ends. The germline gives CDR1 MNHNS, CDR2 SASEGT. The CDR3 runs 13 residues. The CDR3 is CATKAGGHYEQYF. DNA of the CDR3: TGTGCCACCAAGGCCGGGGGCCACTACGAGCAGTACTTC.

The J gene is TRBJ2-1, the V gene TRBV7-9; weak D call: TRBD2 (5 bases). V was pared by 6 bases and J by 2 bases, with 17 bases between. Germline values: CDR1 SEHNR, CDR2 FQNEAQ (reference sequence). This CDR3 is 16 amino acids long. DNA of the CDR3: TGTGCCAGCAGGAGAGCGAGCCGGGGTCCCTACAATGAGCAGTTCTTC. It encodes CASRRASRGPYNEQFF.

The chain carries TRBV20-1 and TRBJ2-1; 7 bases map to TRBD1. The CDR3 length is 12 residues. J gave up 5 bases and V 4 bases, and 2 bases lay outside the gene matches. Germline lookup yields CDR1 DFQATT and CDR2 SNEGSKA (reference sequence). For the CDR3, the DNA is TGCAGTGCTACAGGGACAGACAATGAGCAGTTCTTC. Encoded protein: CSATGTDNEQFF.

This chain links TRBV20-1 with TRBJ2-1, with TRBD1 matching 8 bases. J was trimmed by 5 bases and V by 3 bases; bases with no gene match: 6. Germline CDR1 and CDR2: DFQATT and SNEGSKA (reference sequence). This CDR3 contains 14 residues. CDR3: CSARDRVGHNEQFF. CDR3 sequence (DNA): TGCAGTGCTAGGGACAGGGTAGGTCACAATGAGCAGTTCTTC.

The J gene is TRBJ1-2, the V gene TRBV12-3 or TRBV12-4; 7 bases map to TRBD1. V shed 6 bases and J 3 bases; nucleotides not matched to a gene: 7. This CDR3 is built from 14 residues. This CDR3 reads CASRRNGQDYGYTF. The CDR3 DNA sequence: TGTGCCAGCAGACGTAACGGACAGGACTATGGCTACACCTTC.

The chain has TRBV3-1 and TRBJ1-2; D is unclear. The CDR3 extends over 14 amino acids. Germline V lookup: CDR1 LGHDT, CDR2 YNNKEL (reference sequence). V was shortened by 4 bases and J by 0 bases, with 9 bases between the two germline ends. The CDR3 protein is CASSPHWTNYGYTF. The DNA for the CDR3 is TGTGCCAGCAGCCCACACTGGACTAACTATGGCTACACCTTC.

The chain's CDR3 is CASSRGQGAEKLFF. The CDR3 DNA is TGTGCCAGCAGCCGAGGACAGGGTGCTGAAAAACTGTTTTTT. This chain uses TRBV7-9 with TRBJ1-4; 8 bases match TRBD1. The trim removed 5 bases at V and 7 bases at J, leaving 6 bases unmatched. This CDR3 is built from 14 residues. Germline CDR1 reads SEHNR; CDR2 reads FQNEAQ (reference sequence). Looking up the rest from reference TRBV7-9 and TRBJ1-4 gives the full variable domain: DTGVSQNPRHKITKRGQNVTFRCDPISEHNRLYWYRQTLGQGPEFLTYFQNEAQLEKSRLLSDRFSAERPKGSFSTLEIQRTEQGDSAMYLCASSRGQGAEKLFFGSGTQLSVL.

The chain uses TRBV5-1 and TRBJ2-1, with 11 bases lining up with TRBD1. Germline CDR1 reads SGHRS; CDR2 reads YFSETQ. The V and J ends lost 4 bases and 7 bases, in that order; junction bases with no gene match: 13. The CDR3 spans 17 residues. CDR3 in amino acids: CASSIIPGTGGRNEQFF. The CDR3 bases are TGCGCCAGCAGCATAATTCCCGGGACAGGGGGTAGGAATGAGCAGTTCTTC.

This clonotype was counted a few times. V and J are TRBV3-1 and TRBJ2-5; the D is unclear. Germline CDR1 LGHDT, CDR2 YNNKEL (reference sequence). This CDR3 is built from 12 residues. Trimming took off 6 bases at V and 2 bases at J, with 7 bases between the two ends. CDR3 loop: CASRKVQETQYF. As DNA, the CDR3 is TGTGCCAGCAGGAAGGTACAAGAGACCCAGTACTTC.

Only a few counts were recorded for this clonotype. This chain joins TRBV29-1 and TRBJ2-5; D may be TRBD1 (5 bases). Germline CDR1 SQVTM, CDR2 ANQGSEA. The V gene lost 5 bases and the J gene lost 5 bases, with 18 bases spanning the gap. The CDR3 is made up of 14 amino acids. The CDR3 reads CSVRQTVGWETQYF. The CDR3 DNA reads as TGCAGCGTTCGCCAGACAGTGGGGTGGGAGACCCAGTACTTC.

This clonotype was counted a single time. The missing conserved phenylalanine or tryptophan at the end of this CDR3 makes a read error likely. The CDR3 DNA sequence: TGCGCCAGCAGCCAAGATCCAAGGCTAGCCAAAAACATTCAGTACTTG. Encoded protein: CASSQDPRLAKNIQYL. This rearrangement joins TRBV4-3 to TRBJ2-4, with D unresolved. The CDR3 consists of 16 residues. Trimming removed 0 bases from V and 0 bases from J, with 9 bases in between. Germline CDR1 is LGHNA and CDR2 is YSLEER.

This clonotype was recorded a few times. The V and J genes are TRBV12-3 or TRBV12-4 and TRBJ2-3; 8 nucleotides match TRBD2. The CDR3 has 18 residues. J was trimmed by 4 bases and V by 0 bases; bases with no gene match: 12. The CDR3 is CASSLASGAGGLADTQYF. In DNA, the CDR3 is TGTGCCAGCAGTTTAGCTAGCGGGGCAGGAGGACTGGCAGATACGCAGTATTTT.

CDR3 in DNA: TGCGCCAGCAGCCAAGATAAGAACGCGCGGTATGAAAAACTGTTTTTT. This gives the protein CASSQDKNARYEKLFF. J is TRBJ1-4 and V is TRBV4-1; no clear D. The V gene lost 0 bases and the J gene lost 6 bases, with 14 bases spanning the gap. The CDR3 consists of 16 residues. Germline CDR1 and CDR2: MGHRA and YSYEKL.

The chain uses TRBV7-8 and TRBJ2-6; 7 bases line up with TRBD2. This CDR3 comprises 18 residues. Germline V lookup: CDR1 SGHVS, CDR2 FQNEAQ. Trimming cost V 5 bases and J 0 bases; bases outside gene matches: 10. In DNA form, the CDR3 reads TGTGCCAGCAGCCCGTGGGGGGGAAGTAACTCTGGGGCCAACGTCCTGACTTTC. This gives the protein CASSPWGGSNSGANVLTF. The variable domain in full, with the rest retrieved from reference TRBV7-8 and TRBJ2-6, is GAGVSQSPRYKVAKRGQDVALRCDPISGHVSLFWYQQALGQGPEFLTYFQNEAQLDKSGLPSDRFFAERPEGSVSTLKIQRTQQEDSAVYLCASSPWGGSNSGANVLTFGAGSRLTVL.